Below, 20 T cell receptor beta chains from the same sample are listed, as sequenced in a study of T cells in Graves' hyperthyroidism and ophthalmopathy. TCR beta CDR3 regions were amplified from RNA. In the first-round RT-PCR of the TCR CDR3, the HTBI primer set was used. Each CDR3 protein is one row after TCRdb ran MiXCR on the multiplex PCR reads. Of roughly 500,000 distinct CDR3 sequences in the sample, around 46% were seen once. The sequencing input was peripheral blood or thyroid tissue (not recorded which). These TCRs come from an adult woman with Graves' disease, either hyperthyroidism or ophthalmopathy (not recorded which).

This clonotype showed up many times. This sequence joins TRBV11-2 and TRBJ2-7; the D gene could be TRBD1 or TRBD2 (5 bases each). Trimming took off 7 bases at V and 7 bases at J, with 11 bases between the two ends. There are 11 residues in the CDR3. From germline, CDR1 is SGHAT and CDR2 FQNNGV. Here the CDR3 DNA reads TGTGCCAGCACCCACGGGGCTGAGCAGTACTTC. Protein sequence: CASTHGAEQYF.

This clonotype occurred many times. The chain links TRBV12-3 or TRBV12-4 to TRBJ2-7; 7 nucleotides agree with TRBD2. The CDR3 totals 15 residues. The ends lost 4 bases at V and 2 bases at J; junction bases unmatched: 8. The DNA of the CDR3 is TGTGCCAGCAGTTCTACTAGCGCCTTCACCTACGAGCAGTACTTC. Amino acid sequence: CASSSTSAFTYEQYF.

This clonotype was counted ten times or more. The chain links TRBV7-6 to TRBJ1-1; D is uncertain. Germline lookup yields CDR1 SGHVS and CDR2 FNYEAQ. Trimming left V 5 bases short and J 0 bases short, with 19 bases between. This CDR3 spans 17 amino acids. The CDR3 protein is CASSPPGWVVVNTEAFF. As DNA, the CDR3 is TGTGCCAGCAGCCCACCCGGCTGGGTGGTTGTGAACACTGAAGCTTTCTTT. The full variable domain, its missing parts supplied by reference TRBV7-6 and TRBJ1-1, is GAGVSQSPRYKVTKRGQDVALRCDPISGHVSLYWYRQALGQGPEFLTYFNYEAQQDKSGLPNDRFSAERPEGSISTLTIQRTEQRDSAMYRCASSPPGWVVVNTEAFFGQGTRLTVV.

This chain connects TRBV11-2 to TRBJ2-5; D perhaps matches TRBD2 (5 bases). This CDR3 has 14 amino acids. Per the germline V gene, CDR1 is SGHAT and CDR2 is FQNNGV. V lost 6 bases, J lost 5 bases, and 16 bases lay in between. The CDR3 reads CASRSLGEQETQYF. The CDR3 DNA follows: TGTGCCAGCAGATCCCTGGGAGAGCAGGAGACCCAGTACTTC.

This clonotype was found many times. The rearrangement links TRBV20-1 to TRBJ2-7; TRBD1 is a possible D gene (5 bases). CDR3 length equals 12 residues. V was shortened by 2 bases and J by 3 bases, with 8 bases between the two germline ends. From germline, CDR1 is DFQATT and CDR2 SNEGSKA (reference sequence). The CDR3 nucleotides read TGCAGTGCTAGACTAGGGGACTACGAGCAGTACTTC. Protein: CSARLGDYEQYF.

This clonotype was seen repeatedly, ten times or more. This chain uses TRBV11-2 with TRBJ1-1; D call uncertain. CDR1 is SGHAT, CDR2 FQNNGV, per germline. V lost 3 bases, J lost 4 bases, and 9 bases lay in between. This CDR3 region has 13 residues. Here the CDR3 reads CASSFWRGTEAFF. CDR3 coding DNA: TGTGCCAGCAGCTTCTGGAGAGGCACTGAAGCTTTCTTT.

The chain links TRBV12-3 or TRBV12-4 to TRBJ1-5, with D possibly matching TRBD1 (5 bases). Trimming removed 10 bases at V and 4 bases at J, with 17 bases between. The CDR3 sequence is 14 residues long. The CDR3 DNA sequence: TGTGCCACTCAGCAGGGAGGAAGAAATCAGCCCCAGCATTTT. Translation gives CATQQGGRNQPQHF.

This clonotype was recorded at least ten times. The chain recombines TRBV20-1 with TRBJ2-7; D might be TRBD2 (5 bases). The CDR3 is 17 residues long. Deletions cut 0 bases from V and 7 bases from J, with 25 bases between. Germline V gene data show CDR1 as DFQATT and CDR2 as SNEGSKA (reference sequence). The CDR3 region has the DNA TGCAGTGCTAGAGACAGGCTTGGGAAGCGGCAAACCGGGGAGCAGTACTTC. Protein sequence: CSARDRLGKRQTGEQYF.

V gene TRBV9 combines with J gene TRBJ2-2; 7 nucleotides line up with TRBD2. This CDR3 has 16 amino acids. The ends lost 4 bases at V and 4 bases at J; junction bases unmatched: 10. Per the germline V gene, CDR1 is SGDLS and CDR2 is YYNGEE. The CDR3 coding sequence is TGTGCCAGCAGCTTGGGTCCTAGCGGCTCCACCGGGGAGCTGTTTTTT. Protein sequence: CASSLGPSGSTGELFF.

This clonotype was counted at least ten times. This chain uses TRBV5-1 with TRBJ2-2, with 8 bases fitting TRBD2. Looked up from germline, CDR1 is SGHRS and CDR2 is YFSETQ. Trimming at V came to 4 bases and at J to 6 bases, leaving 14 bases not matched to a gene. The CDR3 length is 17 residues. DNA for the CDR3: TGCGCCAGCAGCCTGGGGCCAGAAGCGGGAGAGGCCGGGGAGCTGTTTTTT. Translating it yields CASSLGPEAGEAGELFF.

This sequence joins TRBV12-3 or TRBV12-4 and TRBJ1-2; no definite D call. V shed 0 bases and J shed 4 bases, with 6 bases lying between them. The CDR3 runs 13 residues. The CDR3 reads CASSLAASYGYTF. CDR3 nucleotides: TGTGCCAGCAGTTTAGCAGCGTCCTATGGCTACACCTTC.

This clonotype was detected a few times. J is TRBJ2-6 and V is TRBV10-3, with 7 bases identical to TRBD1. Trimming removed 6 bases from V and 2 bases from J; junction bases left unmatched: 7. CDR1 and CDR2 (germline): ENHRY, SYGVKD. The CDR3 is 16 amino acids. The CDR3 coding sequence is TGTGCCATCAGGGATCGGCAGGGGGCTGGGGCCAACGTCCTGACTTTC. Residues: CAIRDRQGAGANVLTF.

V is TRBV7-9 and J is TRBJ1-5; D is possibly TRBD1 (5 bases). CDR3 size: 17 residues. CDR1 and CDR2 from the germline V gene are SEHNR and FQNEAQ (reference sequence). With 5 bases removed from V and 6 bases from J, the gap between germline ends came to 23 bases. In nucleotides, the CDR3 is TGTGCCAGCAGCGGGGGGAATCGGGCTCCAGGCGGTCAGCCCCAGCATTTT. Translating it yields CASSGGNRAPGGQPQHF. Complete variable domain (other parts from reference TRBV7-9 and TRBJ1-5): DTGVSQNPRHKITKRGQNVTFRCDPISEHNRLYWYRQTLGQGPEFLTYFQNEAQLEKSRLLSDRFSAERPKGSFSTLEIQRTEQGDSAMYLCASSGGNRAPGGQPQHFGDGTRLSIL.

The chain's CDR3 is CASSSLSNYGYTF. DNA for the CDR3: TGTGCCAGCAGTTCGCTTTCTAACTATGGCTACACCTTC. The chain uses TRBV2 and TRBJ1-2; D call uncertain. The CDR3 loop spans 13 amino acids. Per germline, CDR1 SNHLY and CDR2 FYNNEI. V was pared by 5 bases and J by 0 bases, with 7 bases between.

This clonotype was detected a few times. The chain uses TRBV25-1 and TRBJ2-7; D not resolved. This CDR3 is built from 15 residues. Germline-derived CDR1 and CDR2 are MGHDK and SYGVNS. V was trimmed by 5 bases and J by 2 bases, leaving 16 bases between them. The CDR3: CASSLSPLRTYEQYF. CDR3 in DNA: TGTGCCAGCAGTTTATCCCCCCTGAGGACCTACGAGCAGTACTTC.

This sequence joins TRBV10-3 and TRBJ2-7; D gene unclear. The CDR3 totals 12 residues. Trimming left V 6 bases short and J 2 bases short, with 8 bases between. CDR1 is ENHRY and CDR2 is SYGVKD in the germline V gene. DNA for the CDR3: TGTGCCATCAGGTCGGACGCCTACGAGCAGTACTTC. Translating gives CAIRSDAYEQYF.

The rearrangement uses TRBV9 and TRBJ2-7; D unresolved. V gave up 0 bases and J gave up 6 bases, with 16 bases separating them. Germline lookup yields CDR1 SGDLS and CDR2 YYNGEE. The CDR3 length is 15 residues. The DNA of the CDR3 is TGTGCCAGCAGCGTAGATACAGCGAGTGGCACCGAGCAGTACTTC. Its translation: CASSVDTASGTEQYF.

There are many counts of this clonotype. The V gene is TRBV7-2, the J gene TRBJ2-7; D is unclear. Trimming took 0 bases from V and 0 from J, leaving 9 bases between them. This CDR3 has 15 amino acids. CDR1 is SGHTA, CDR2 FQGNSA, per germline. CDR3 residues: CASSLAGKSSYEQYF. In DNA form, the CDR3 reads TGTGCCAGCAGCTTAGCTGGGAAGAGCTCCTACGAGCAGTACTTC.

This clonotype was detected ten times or more. The rearrangement links TRBV10-3 to TRBJ1-1; D ambiguous. Germline CDR1 ENHRY, CDR2 SYGVKD. The CDR3 has 14 amino acids. V was trimmed by 2 bases and J by 4 bases, leaving 11 bases between them. In nucleotides, the CDR3 is TGTGCCATCAGTGAGAAATGGGGAGGCACTGAAGCTTTCTTT. Translating it yields CAISEKWGGTEAFF.

The rearrangement links TRBV2 to TRBJ2-7; 10 positions match TRBD2. Germline CDR1 is SNHLY and CDR2 is FYNNEI. The CDR3 is 17 amino acids. Trimming took 5 bases from V and 5 from J; bases not matched to a gene: 15. CDR3 sequence (DNA): TGTGCCAGCAGTTTATCGGCTAGCGGGGGACTCAGGGACGAGCAGTACTTC. Protein sequence: CASSLSASGGLRDEQYF.